A selection of T cell receptor beta chains follows, all from one sample in a study of T cell responses to AZD1222 COVID-19 vaccine. Sequenced by immunoSEQ multiplex PCR; TCRdb stores in-frame clones only, minus some. This sample has over 100,000 clones; about nine tenths occur once, and the top ten carry 5.5% to 7%. The starting material was peripheral blood, obtained on day 0 of AZD1222 vaccination. These receptors were obtained from an adult in good health. Each CDR3 is given with its conserved first and last residue. The D gene is left open where the match is weak. Size tells how often a clone was seen (once, few, many) or the class of an expanded clone, and some rows leave it out.

TRBJ1-2 - TRBD1 TRBV28 CASSPNRGRIYSVYGYTF TGTGCCAGCAGTCCCAACAGGGGGCGAATCTATAGTGTGTATGGCTACACCTTC
TRBJ1-4 once TRBD1 TRBV25-1 CASGWTGDGEKLFF TGTGCCAGCGGCTGGACAGGGGATGGCGAAAAACTGTTTTTT
TRBJ1-2 - - TRBV19 CASSIDLEFGEGYTF TGTGCCAGTAGTATAGATTTAGAGTTCGGGGAAGGCTACACCTTC
TRBJ1-5 once TRBD1 TRBV9 CASSVKDRTGLLSNQPQHF TGTGCCAGCAGCGTGAAGGATCGGACAGGGCTTCTGTCTAATCAGCCCCAGCATTTT
TRBJ1-2 - - TRBV18 CASSPPGKGSDGYTF TGTGCCAGCTCGCCACCGGGTAAGGGGTCTGATGGCTACACCTTC
TRBJ2-1 - TRBD2 TRBV19 CASSTGLAGATLSYNEQFF TGTGCCAGTAGTACCGGACTAGCGGGGGCTACGCTCTCCTACAATGAGCAGTTCTTC
TRBJ1-1 - - TRBV3-1/TRBV3-2 CASSQAPQDVSRTF TGTGCCAGCAGCCAAGCCCCACAGGACGTTTCGAGGACCTTT
TRBJ1-1 - - TRBV11-2 CASSLAVNTEAFF TGTGCCAGCAGCTTAGCCGTGAACACTGAAGCTTTCTTT
TRBJ1-1 - - TRBV5-8 CASPGPGDTEAFF TGTGCCAGCCCAGGGCCCGGGGACACTGAAGCTTTCTTT
TRBJ1-5 many - TRBV2 CASTLWSSNQPQHF TGTGCCAGCACCCTGTGGTCCAGCAATCAGCCCCAGCATTTT
TRBJ1-2 - - TRBV12-5 CASGLGSNYGYTF TGTGCTAGTGGTTTAGGATCTAACTATGGCTACACCTTC
TRBJ1-2 - - TRBV6-5 CASRTGLEGYTF TGTGCCAGCCGTACAGGGCTAGAGGGCTACACCTTC
TRBJ1-4 - - TRBV6-5 CASTMTSINEKLFF TGTGCCAGCACCATGACAAGTATTAATGAAAAACTGTTTTTT
TRBJ1-1 - - TRBV18 CASSLDTPGTGRAFF TGTGCCAGCTCACTGGACACCCCCGGGACGGGAAGAGCTTTCTTT
TRBJ2-5 - - TRBV29-1 CSVESGSGWQETQYF TGCAGCGTTGAATCGGGGTCAGGGTGGCAAGAGACCCAGTACTTC
TRBJ2-2 - - TRBV7-6 CASSTKDEYSPGELFF TGTGCCAGCAGCACCAAGGACGAATACTCACCCGGGGAGCTGTTTTTT
TRBJ2-2 - - TRBV11-3 CASTKGGGSSTGELFF TGTGCCAGCACCAAAGGGGGGGGATCGAGCACCGGGGAGCTGTTTTTT
TRBJ1-1 - - TRBV21-1 CASSRRDSDEYTEAFF TGTGCCAGCAGCAGGAGGGACAGTGATGAGTACACTGAAGCTTTCTTT
TRBJ2-1 - - TRBV7-3 CASSLHQDNEQFF TGTGCCAGCAGCTTACACCAGGACAATGAGCAGTTCTTC
TRBJ2-5 few - TRBV4-2 CASSQLPGPKETQYF TGTGCCAGCAGCCAGCTTCCGGGACCTAAAGAGACCCAGTACTTC
TRBJ1-5 - - TRBV6-5 CASSSRQAEQPQHF TGTGCCAGCAGTTCGAGACAGGCGGAACAGCCCCAGCATTTT
TRBJ1-1 once - TRBV2 CASTRTGRGDTEAFF TGTGCCAGCACTCGGACGGGGAGAGGGGACACTGAAGCTTTCTTT
TRBJ1-2 - - TRBV4-1 CASSQDDAGVGYTF TGCGCCAGCAGCCAAGATGACGCAGGGGTGGGCTACACCTTC
TRBJ2-3 - TRBD2 TRBV5-1 CASFRLAGDTDTQYF TGCGCCAGTTTCAGACTAGCGGGGGATACAGATACGCAGTATTTT
TRBJ2-7 - - TRBV5-1 CASSPIVAAGTGYEQYF TGCGCCAGCAGCCCTATCGTAGCGGCGGGGACCGGCTACGAGCAGTACTTC
TRBJ2-1 once - TRBV3-1/TRBV3-2 CASSQVGRYEQFF TGTGCCAGCAGCCAAGTAGGGAGGTATGAGCAGTTCTTC
TRBJ1-6 once - TRBV4-1 CASSPGVRSPLHF TGCGCCAGCAGCCCGGGAGTGAGGTCACCCCTCCACTTT
TRBJ1-2 few - TRBV9 CASSVVENYGYTF TGTGCCAGCAGCGTAGTGGAGAACTATGGCTACACCTTC
TRBJ2-3 - - TRBV15 CATAFLPGRAGTDTQYF TGTGCCACCGCTTTCCTTCCGGGTCGCGCTGGCACAGATACGCAGTATTTT
TRBJ1-2 - - TRBV5-1 CASSESNYGYTF TGCGCCAGCAGCGAAAGCAACTATGGCTACACCTTC
TRBJ2-7 - - TRBV29-1 CSIGSEPLEQYF TGCAGCATCGGAAGTGAGCCCCTGGAGCAGTACTTC
TRBJ2-2 - - TRBV2 CASLGVGELFF TGTGCCAGCCTGGGGGTCGGGGAGCTGTTTTTT
TRBJ1-1 - - TRBV7-2 CASSFSVEAFF TGTGCCAGCAGCTTTTCGGTTGAAGCTTTCTTT
TRBJ1-1 - - TRBV5-1 CASAQGLETEAFF TGCGCCAGCGCGCAGGGTTTAGAGACTGAAGCTTTCTTT
TRBJ1-4 - - TRBV6-4 CASSGVGGANEKLFF TGTGCCAGCAGTGGGGTAGGAGGGGCTAATGAAAAACTGTTTTTT
TRBJ2-2 - - TRBV18 CASSPLWGIKNTGELFF TGTGCCAGCTCACCCCTTTGGGGTATCAAGAACACCGGGGAGCTGTTTTTT
TRBJ1-5 - - TRBV3-1/TRBV3-2 CASIVPRPPRGQPQHF TGTGCCAGCATCGTACCCCGGCCCCCCCGGGGTCAGCCCCAGCATTTT
TRBJ1-6 - - TRBV10-3 CASHVGGVDSPLHF TGTGCCTCGCATGTCGGAGGGGTTGATTCACCCCTCCACTTT
TRBJ1-6 - - TRBV27 CASRPTGPYNSPLHF TGTGCCAGCAGGCCGACAGGCCCCTATAATTCACCCCTCCACTTT
TRBJ1-2 few TRBD1 TRBV7-9 CASSAHHRGGYTF TGTGCCAGCAGCGCCCACCACAGGGGTGGCTACACCTTC
TRBJ1-1 - - TRBV6-5 CASSSLRGGSSEAFF TGTGCCAGCAGTTCCCTTCGGGGAGGGTCCTCTGAAGCTTTCTTT
TRBJ1-3 - - TRBV7-9 CASSGPSRRNTIYF TGTGCCAGCAGCGGCCCGTCCAGAAGAAACACCATATATTTT
TRBJ2-3 - - TRBV6-5 CASTLGRVSTDTQYF TGTGCCAGCACTCTAGGTAGGGTTAGCACAGATACGCAGTATTTT
TRBJ1-2 - - TRBV7-9 CASSLTVAGQNGYTF TGTGCCAGCAGCTTGACAGTTGCTGGGCAGAATGGCTACACCTTC
TRBJ1-2 - TRBD1 TRBV5-1 CASSVKPGQGSYGYTF TGCGCCAGCAGCGTGAAACCGGGACAGGGATCCTATGGCTACACCTTC
TRBJ1-2 - - TRBV13 CASSPTQAVYGYTF TGTGCCAGCAGCCCAACGCAGGCGGTCTATGGCTACACCTTC
TRBJ2-3 - TRBD2 TRBV5-1 CASSKLAGETDTQYF TGCGCCAGCAGCAAACTAGCGGGGGAAACAGATACGCAGTATTTT
TRBJ2-2 - - TRBV5-1 CASSLGPQGGDTGELFF TGCGCCAGCAGCTTGGGTCCCCAGGGGGGCGACACCGGGGAGCTGTTTTTT
TRBJ1-2 - - TRBV4-2 CASSQNGVWGLRGYTF TGTGCCAGCAGCCAAAACGGGGTTTGGGGTTTGAGGGGCTACACCTTC
TRBJ1-2 - - TRBV5-4 CASSLSATRGTSLRGYGYTF TGTGCCAGCAGCTTGTCCGCAACGCGGGGGACTTCATTAAGGGGCTATGGCTACACCTTC
TRBJ1-5 - - TRBV4-2 CASSQEGRKAGEFWPQHF TGTGCCAGCAGCCAAGAAGGTCGAAAGGCAGGGGAGTTTTGGCCCCAGCATTTT
TRBJ1-1 - - TRBV6-2/TRBV6-3 CASSYGGIGGRMGTEAFF TGTGCCAGCAGTTACGGGGGTATTGGGGGGCGTATGGGCACTGAAGCTTTCTTT
TRBJ1-1 - TRBD1 TRBV9 CASSVLTGGTEAFF TGTGCCAGCAGCGTCTTGACAGGGGGGACTGAAGCTTTCTTT
TRBJ1-5 - - TRBV24-1 CATSESGWGQPQHF TGTGCCACCAGTGAGTCAGGCTGGGGGCAGCCCCAGCATTTT
TRBJ1-3 - - TRBV9 CASSTSGTTSGNTIYF TGTGCCAGCAGCACATCCGGGACAACCTCTGGAAACACCATATATTTT
TRBJ2-3 - - TRBV6-1 CASSDRATDTQYF TGTGCCAGCAGTGACAGGGCCACAGATACGCAGTATTTT
TRBJ2-3 - TRBD1 TRBV27 CASSLAVGTATDTQYF TGTGCCAGCAGTTTAGCAGTAGGGACAGCCACAGATACGCAGTATTTT